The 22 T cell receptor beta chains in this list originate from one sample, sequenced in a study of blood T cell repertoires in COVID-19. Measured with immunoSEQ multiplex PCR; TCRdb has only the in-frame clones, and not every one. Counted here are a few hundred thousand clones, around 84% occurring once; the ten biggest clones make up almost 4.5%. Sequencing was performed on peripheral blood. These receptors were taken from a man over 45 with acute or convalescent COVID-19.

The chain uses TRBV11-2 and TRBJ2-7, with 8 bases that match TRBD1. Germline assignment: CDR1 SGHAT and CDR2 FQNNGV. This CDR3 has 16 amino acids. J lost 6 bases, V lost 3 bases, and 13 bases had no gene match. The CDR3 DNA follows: TGTGCCAGCAGCTTGAGACAGGGGCCCTACGGAGGCGAGCAGTACTTC. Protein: CASSLRQGPYGGEQYF.

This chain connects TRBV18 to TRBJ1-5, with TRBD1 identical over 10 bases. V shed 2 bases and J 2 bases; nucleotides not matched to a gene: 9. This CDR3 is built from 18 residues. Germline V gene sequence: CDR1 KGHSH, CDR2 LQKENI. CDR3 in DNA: TGTGCCAGCTCACCAAGGGGACAGGGGCGCGGAGGCAATCAGCCCCAGCATTTT. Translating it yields CASSPRGQGRGGNQPQHF.

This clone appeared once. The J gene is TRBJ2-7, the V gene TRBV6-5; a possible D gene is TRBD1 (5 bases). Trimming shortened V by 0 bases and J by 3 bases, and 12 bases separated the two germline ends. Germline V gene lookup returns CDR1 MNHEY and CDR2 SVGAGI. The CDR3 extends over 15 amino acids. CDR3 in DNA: TGTGCCAGCAGTTACTCGAGGCAGGGCCACTACGAGCAGTACTTC. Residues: CASSYSRQGHYEQYF.

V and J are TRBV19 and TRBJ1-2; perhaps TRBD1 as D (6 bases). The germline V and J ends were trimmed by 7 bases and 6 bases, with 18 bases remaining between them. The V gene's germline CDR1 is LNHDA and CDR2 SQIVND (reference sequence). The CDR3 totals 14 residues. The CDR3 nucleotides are TGTGCCAGTACCTCAACAGGGAAGTTCGATGGCTACACCTTC. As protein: CASTSTGKFDGYTF.

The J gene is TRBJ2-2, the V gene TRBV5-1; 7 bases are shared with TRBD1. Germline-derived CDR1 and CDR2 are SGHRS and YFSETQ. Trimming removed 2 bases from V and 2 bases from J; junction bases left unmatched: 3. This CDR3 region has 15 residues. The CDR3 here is CASSLRTGNTGELFF. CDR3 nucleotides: TGCGCCAGCAGCTTAAGGACAGGCAACACCGGGGAGCTGTTTTTT.

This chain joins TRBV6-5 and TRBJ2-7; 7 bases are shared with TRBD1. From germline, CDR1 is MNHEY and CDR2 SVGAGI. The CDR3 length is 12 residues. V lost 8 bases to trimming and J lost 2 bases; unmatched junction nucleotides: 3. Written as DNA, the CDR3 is TGTGCCAGCCGGGACAGAGCCTACGAGCAGTACTTC. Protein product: CASRDRAYEQYF.

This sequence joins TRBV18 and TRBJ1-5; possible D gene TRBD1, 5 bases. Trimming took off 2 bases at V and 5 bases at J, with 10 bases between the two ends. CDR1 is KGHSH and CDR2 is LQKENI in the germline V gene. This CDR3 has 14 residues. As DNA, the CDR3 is TGTGCCAGCTCACCAGACAGCAGAGATCAGCCCCAGCATTTT. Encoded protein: CASSPDSRDQPQHF.

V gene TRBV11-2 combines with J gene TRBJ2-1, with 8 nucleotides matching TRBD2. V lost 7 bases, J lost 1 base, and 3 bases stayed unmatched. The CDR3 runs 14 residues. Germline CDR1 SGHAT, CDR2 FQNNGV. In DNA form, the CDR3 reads TGTGCCAGCAAGATAGCGGGGTCCTACAATGAGCAGTTCTTC. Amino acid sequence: CASKIAGSYNEQFF.

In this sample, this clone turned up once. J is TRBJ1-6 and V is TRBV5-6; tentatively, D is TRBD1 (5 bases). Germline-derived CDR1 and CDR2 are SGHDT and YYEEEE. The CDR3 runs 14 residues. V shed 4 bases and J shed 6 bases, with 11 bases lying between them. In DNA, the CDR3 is TGTGCCAGCAGCACCGCGGGGCCTAATTCACCCCTCCACTTT. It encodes CASSTAGPNSPLHF.

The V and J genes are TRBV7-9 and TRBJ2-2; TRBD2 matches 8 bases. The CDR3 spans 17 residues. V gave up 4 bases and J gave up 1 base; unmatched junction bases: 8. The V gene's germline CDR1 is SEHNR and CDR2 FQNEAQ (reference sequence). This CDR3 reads CASSSRAGDRNTGELFF. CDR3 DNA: TGTGCCAGCAGCTCCCGAGCGGGGGACCGGAACACCGGGGAGCTGTTTTTT. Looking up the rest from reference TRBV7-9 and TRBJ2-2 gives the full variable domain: DTGVSQNPRHKITKRGQNVTFRCDPISEHNRLYWYRQTLGQGPEFLTYFQNEAQLEKSRLLSDRFSAERPKGSFSTLEIQRTEQGDSAMYLCASSSRAGDRNTGELFFGEGSRLTVL.

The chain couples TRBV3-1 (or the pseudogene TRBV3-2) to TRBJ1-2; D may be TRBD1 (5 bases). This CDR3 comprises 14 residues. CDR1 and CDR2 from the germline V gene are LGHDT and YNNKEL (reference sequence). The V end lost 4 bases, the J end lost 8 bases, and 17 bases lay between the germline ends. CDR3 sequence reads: CASSRSDGGWGYTF. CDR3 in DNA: TGTGCCAGCAGCCGATCGGACGGGGGATGGGGCTACACCTTC.

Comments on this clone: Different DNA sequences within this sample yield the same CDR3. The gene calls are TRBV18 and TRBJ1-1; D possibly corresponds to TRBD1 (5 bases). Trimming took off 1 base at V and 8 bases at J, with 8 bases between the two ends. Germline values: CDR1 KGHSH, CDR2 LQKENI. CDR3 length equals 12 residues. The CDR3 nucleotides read TGTGCCAGCTCACCACGTGGGGCGGAAGCTTTCTTT. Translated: CASSPRGAEAFF.

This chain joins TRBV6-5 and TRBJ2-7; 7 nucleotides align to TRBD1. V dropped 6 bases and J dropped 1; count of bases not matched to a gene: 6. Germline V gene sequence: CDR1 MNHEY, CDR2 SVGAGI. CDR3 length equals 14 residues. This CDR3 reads CASRGTAWSYEQYF. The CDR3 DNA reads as TGTGCCAGCAGGGGGACAGCCTGGTCCTACGAGCAGTACTTC.

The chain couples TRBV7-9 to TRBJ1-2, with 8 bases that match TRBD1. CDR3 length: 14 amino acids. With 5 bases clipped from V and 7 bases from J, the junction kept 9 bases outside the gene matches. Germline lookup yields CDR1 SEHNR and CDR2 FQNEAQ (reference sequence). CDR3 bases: TGTGCCAGCAGCCCTGACAGGGGCATAGGTGGCTACACCTTC. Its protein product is CASSPDRGIGGYTF.

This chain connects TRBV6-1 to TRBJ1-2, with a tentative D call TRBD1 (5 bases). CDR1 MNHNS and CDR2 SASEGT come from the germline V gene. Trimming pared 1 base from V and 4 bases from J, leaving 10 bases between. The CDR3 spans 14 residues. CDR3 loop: CASSEVNRPYGYTF. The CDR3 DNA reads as TGTGCCAGCAGTGAAGTAAACAGGCCCTATGGCTACACCTTC.

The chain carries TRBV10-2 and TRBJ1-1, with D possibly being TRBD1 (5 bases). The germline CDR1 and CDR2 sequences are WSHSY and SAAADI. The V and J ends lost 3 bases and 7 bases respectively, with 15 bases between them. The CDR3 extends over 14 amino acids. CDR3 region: CASSEAGRTDEAFF. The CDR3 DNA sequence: TGCGCCAGCAGTGAAGCGGGACGTACCGATGAAGCTTTCTTT.

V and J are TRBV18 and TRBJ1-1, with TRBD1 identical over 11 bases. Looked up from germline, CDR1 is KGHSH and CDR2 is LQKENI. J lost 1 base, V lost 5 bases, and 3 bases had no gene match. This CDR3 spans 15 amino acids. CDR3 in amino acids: CASSDGQGANTEAFF. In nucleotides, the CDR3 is TGTGCCAGCTCAGATGGACAGGGGGCGAACACTGAAGCTTTCTTT.

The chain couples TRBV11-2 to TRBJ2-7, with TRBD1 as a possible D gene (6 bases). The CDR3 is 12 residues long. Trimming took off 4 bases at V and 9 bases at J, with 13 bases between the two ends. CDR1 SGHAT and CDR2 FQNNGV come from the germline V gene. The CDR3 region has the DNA TGTGCCAGCAGCTCCACAGGGATTGGGCAGTACTTC. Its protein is CASSSTGIGQYF.

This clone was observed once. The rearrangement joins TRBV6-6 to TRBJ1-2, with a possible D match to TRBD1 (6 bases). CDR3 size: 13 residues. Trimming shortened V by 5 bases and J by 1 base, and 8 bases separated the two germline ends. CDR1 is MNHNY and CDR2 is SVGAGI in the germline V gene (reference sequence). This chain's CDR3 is CASSRDNNYGYTF. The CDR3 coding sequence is TGTGCCAGCAGTCGGGACAATAACTATGGCTACACCTTC.

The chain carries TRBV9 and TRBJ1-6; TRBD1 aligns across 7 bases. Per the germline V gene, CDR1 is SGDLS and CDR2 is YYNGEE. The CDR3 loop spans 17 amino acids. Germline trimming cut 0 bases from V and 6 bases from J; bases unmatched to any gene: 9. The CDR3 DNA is TGTGCCAGCAGCGTAGAAAAGGGGGCCTTGGGTAATTCACCCCTCCACTTT. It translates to CASSVEKGALGNSPLHF.

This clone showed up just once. CDR3 residues: CASSEGQGRGNQPQHF. For the CDR3, the DNA is TGTGCCAGCAGTGAAGGACAGGGTAGAGGCAATCAGCCCCAGCATTTT. V usage is TRBV6-1 and J usage is TRBJ1-5; 7 bases are shared with TRBD1. The ends lost 1 base at V and 2 bases at J; junction bases unmatched: 5. The germline CDR1 and CDR2 sequences are MNHNS and SASEGT. CDR3 length equals 16 residues.

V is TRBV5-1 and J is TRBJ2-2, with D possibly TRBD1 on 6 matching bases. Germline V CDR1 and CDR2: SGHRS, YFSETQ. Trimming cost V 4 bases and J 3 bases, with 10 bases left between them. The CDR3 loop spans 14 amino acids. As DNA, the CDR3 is TGCGCCAGCAGCCTAAGACAGGACACCGGGGAGCTGTTTTTT. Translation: CASSLRQDTGELFF.